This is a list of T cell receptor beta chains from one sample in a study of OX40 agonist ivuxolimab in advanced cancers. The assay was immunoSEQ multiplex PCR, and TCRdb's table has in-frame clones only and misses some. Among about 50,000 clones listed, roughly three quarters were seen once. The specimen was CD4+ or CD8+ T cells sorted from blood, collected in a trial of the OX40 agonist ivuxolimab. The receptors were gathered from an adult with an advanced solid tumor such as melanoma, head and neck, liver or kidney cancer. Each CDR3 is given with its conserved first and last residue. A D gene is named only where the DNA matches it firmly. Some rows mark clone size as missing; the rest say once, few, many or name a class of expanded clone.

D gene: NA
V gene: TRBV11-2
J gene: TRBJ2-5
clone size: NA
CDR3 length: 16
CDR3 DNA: TGTGCCAGCAGCACCACATCCCAGGGCTGGGGAGAGACCCAGTACTTC
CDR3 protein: CASSTTSQGWGETQYF

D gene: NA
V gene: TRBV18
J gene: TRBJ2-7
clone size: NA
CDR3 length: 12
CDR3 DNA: TGTGCCAGCTCACCACGTTCAGGCGAGCAGTACTTC
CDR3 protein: CASSPRSGEQYF

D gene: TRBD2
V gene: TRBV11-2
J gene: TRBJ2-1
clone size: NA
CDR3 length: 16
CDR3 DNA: TGTGCCAGCAGCTCCCCCGGGGGGGAGAGACACAATGAGCAGTTCTTC
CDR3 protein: CASSSPGGERHNEQFF

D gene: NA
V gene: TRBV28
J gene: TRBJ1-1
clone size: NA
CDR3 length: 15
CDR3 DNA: TGTGCCAGCAGTCCATTCGGACTTGATGTCGCTGAAGCTTTCTTT
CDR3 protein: CASSPFGLDVAEAFF

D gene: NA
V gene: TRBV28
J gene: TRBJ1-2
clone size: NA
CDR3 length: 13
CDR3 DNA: TGTGCCAGCACCTGGGGGGGTTTGGGTGGCTACACCTTC
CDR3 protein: CASTWGGLGGYTF

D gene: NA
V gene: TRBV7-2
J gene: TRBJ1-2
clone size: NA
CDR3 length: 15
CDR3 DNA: TGTGCCAGCAGCTTAGCCGGGGCAGGACCCTATGGCTACACCTTC
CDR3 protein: CASSLAGAGPYGYTF

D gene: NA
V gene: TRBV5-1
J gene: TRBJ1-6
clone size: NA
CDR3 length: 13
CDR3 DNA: TGCGCCAGCAGCTTGAAGGCAGGATCACCCCTCCACTTT
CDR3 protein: CASSLKAGSPLHF

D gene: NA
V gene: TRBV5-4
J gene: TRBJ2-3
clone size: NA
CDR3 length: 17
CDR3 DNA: TGTGCCAGCAGCTTGGAGGCACGGGGTAGAAGGACAGATACGCAGTATTTT
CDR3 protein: CASSLEARGRRTDTQYF

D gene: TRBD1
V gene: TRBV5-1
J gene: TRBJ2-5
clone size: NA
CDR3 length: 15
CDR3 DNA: TGCGCCAGCAGCTTGGGGGACAGGGATAGTGAGACCCAGTACTTC
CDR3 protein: CASSLGDRDSETQYF

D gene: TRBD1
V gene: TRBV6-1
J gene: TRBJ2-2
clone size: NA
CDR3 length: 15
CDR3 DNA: TGTGCCAGCAGTGCCCTCCACAGGGGCACCGGGGAGCTGTTTTTT
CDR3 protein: CASSALHRGTGELFF

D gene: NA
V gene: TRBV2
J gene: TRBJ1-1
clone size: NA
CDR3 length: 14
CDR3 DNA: TGTGCCAGCAGGGCCCCCCCGGGGAACACTGAAGCTTTCTTT
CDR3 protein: CASRAPPGNTEAFF

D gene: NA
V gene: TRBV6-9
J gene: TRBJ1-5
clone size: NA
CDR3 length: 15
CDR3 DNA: TGTGCCAGCAGTCCCCATCGGACGGTATCTCAGCCCCAGCATTTT
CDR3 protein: CASSPHRTVSQPQHF

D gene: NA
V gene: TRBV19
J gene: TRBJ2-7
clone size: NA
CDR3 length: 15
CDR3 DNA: TGTGCCACTTCAGAGCTGGGTGGGGTGGACTACGAGCAGTACTTC
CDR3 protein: CATSELGGVDYEQYF

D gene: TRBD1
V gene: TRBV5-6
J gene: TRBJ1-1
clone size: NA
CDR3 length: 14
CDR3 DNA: TGTGCCAGCAGCTGGAGACAGGGGAACACTGAAGCTTTCTTT
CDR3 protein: CASSWRQGNTEAFF

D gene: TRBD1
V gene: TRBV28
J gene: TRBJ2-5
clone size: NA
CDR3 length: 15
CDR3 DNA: TGTGCCAGCAGTGAACCGACAGGGGTGGGAGAGACCCAGTACTTC
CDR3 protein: CASSEPTGVGETQYF

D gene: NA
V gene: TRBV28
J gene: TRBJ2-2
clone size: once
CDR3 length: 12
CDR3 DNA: TGTGCCAGCAGATCAGGATTCGGGGAGCTGTTTTTT
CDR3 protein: CASRSGFGELFF

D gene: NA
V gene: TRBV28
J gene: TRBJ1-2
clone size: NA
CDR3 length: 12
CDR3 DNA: TGTGCCAGCAGTTCTATGGGCTATGGCTACACCTTC
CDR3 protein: CASSSMGYGYTF

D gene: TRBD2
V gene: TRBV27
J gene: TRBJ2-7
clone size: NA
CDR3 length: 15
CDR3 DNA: TGTGCCAGCAGTCTTCGGGGGGGCAGGAGGGGCGAGCAGTACTTC
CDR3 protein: CASSLRGGRRGEQYF

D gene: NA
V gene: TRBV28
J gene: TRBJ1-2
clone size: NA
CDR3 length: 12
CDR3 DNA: TGTGCCAGCAGTTTAGGGGTGATAGGCTACACCTTC
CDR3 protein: CASSLGVIGYTF

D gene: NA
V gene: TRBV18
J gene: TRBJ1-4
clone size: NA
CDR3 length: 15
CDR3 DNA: TGTGCCAGCTCCCCATGGGGAGGGGCCGATGAAAAACTGTTTTTT
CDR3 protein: CASSPWGGADEKLFF

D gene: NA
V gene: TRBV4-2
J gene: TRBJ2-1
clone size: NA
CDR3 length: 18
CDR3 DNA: TGTGCCAGCAGCCAGACCCTCAGGGGCGGGAGAGTTGGTGATGAGCAGTTCTTC
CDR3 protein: CASSQTLRGGRVGDEQFF

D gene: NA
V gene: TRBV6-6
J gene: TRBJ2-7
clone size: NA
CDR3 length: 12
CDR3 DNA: TGTGCCACTCGACAGGAGTCCTACGAGCAGTACTTC
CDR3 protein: CATRQESYEQYF

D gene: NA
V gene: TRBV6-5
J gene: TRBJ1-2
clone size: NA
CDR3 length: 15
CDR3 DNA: TGTGCCAGCAGCCTGATAGGGGGACTAAACTATGGCTACACCTTC
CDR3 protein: CASSLIGGLNYGYTF

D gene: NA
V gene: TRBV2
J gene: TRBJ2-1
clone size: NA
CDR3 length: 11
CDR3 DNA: TGTGCCAGCACTCGCGAGGGTGAGCAGTTCTTC
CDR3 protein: CASTREGEQFF

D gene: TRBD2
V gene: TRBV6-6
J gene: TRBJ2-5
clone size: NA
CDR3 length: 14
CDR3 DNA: TGTGCCAGCAGTTACTCGCCTAGCGGGGAAACCCAGTACTTC
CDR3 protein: CASSYSPSGETQYF

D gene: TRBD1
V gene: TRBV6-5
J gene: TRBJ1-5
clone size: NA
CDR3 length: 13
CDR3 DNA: TGTGCCAGCAGCCGGGACAGTAATCAGCCCCAGCATTTT
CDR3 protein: CASSRDSNQPQHF

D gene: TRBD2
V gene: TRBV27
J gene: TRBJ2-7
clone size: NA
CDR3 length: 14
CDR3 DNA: TGTGCCAGCAGGGGACTAGCGGGAGGTAGCGAGCAGTACTTC
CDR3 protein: CASRGLAGGSEQYF

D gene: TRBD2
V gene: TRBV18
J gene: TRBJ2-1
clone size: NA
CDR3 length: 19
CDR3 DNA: TGTGCCAGCTACCCCTTCCAGCCGGGACTAGCGGGAGGAACGGATGAGCAGTTCTTC
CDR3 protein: CASYPFQPGLAGGTDEQFF

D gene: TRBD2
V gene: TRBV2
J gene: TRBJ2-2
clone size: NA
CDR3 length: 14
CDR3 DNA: TGTGCCAGCAGGGCGGGGGAGAACACCGGGGAGCTGTTTTTT
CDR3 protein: CASRAGENTGELFF

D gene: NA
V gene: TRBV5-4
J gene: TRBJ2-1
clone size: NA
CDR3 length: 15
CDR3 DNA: TGTGCCAGCAGCTCGAGCGGAAGCTCCTACAATGAGCAGTTCTTC
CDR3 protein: CASSSSGSSYNEQFF

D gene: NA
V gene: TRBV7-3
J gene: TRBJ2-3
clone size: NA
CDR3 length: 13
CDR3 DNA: TGTGCCAGCAGCTTTCAGGTCACAGATACGCAGTATTTT
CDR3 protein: CASSFQVTDTQYF

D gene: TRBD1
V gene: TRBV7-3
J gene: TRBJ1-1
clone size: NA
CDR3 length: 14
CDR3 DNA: TGTGCCAGCAGCCCTGGGACAGGGCACACTGAAGCTTTCTTT
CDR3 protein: CASSPGTGHTEAFF

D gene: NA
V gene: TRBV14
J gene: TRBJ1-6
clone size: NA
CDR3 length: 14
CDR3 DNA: TGTGCCAGCAGCCAAGAGGTGTATAATTCACCCCTCCACTTT
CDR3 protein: CASSQEVYNSPLHF

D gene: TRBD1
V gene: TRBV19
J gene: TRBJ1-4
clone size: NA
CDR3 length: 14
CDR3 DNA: TGTGCCAGTAGGCGCGGGACAGCGGATGAAAAACTGTTTTTT
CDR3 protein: CASRRGTADEKLFF

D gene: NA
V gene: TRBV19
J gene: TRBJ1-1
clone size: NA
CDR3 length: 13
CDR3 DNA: TGTGCCAGTCGACCAGGGCTGAACACTGAAGCTTTCTTT
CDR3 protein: CASRPGLNTEAFF

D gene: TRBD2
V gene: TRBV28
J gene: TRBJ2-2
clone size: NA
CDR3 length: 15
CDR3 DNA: TGTGCCAGCACACTAGCGGGAATTAACACCGGGGAGCTGTTTTTT
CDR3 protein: CASTLAGINTGELFF

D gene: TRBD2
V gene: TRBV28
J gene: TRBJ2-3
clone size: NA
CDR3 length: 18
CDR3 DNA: TGTGCCAGCAGTGAACTAGCGGGAGGACCTTCTAGCACAGATACGCAGTATTTT
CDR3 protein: CASSELAGGPSSTDTQYF

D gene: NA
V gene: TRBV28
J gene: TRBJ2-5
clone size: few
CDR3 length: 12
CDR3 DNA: TGTGCCAGCATGAATTCACAAGAGACCCAGTACTTC
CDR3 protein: CASMNSQETQYF

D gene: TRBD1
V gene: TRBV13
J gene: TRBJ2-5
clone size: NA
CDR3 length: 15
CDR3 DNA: TGTGCCAGCAGCCTCTCACAGGGGATGTCAGAGACCCAGTACTTC
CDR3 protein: CASSLSQGMSETQYF

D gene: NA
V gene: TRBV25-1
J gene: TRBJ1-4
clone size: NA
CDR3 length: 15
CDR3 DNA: TGTGCCAGATGGGTCTTGCGGGCTAACAATGAAAAACTGTTTTTT
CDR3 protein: CARWVLRANNEKLFF